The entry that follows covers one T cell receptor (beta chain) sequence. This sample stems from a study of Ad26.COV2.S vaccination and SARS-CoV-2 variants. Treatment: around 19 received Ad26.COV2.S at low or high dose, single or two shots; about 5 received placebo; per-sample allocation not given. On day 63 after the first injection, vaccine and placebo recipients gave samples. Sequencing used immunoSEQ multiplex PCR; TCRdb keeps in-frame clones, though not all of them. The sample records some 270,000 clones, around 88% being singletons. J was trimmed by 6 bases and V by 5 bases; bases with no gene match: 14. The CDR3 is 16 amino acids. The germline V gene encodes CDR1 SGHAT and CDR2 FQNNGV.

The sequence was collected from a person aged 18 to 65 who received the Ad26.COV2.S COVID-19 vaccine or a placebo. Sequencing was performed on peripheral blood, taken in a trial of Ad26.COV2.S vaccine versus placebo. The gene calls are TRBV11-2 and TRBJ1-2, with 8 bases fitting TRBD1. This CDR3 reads CASSPPIRDRSHGYTF. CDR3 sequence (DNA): TGTGCCAGCAGCCCGCCGATTCGGGACAGGTCTCATGGCTACACCTTC.